The 21 T cell receptor beta chains below were found in one sample sequenced in a study of T cells after yellow fever vaccination. A single record per CDR3 protein comes from TCRdb applying MiXCR to the 5' RACE reads. The repertoire includes 600,000 to 750,000 distinct CDR3 sequences, 12% of them detected once, and under 15% sits in the top ten. Material: PBMCs, obtained on the day of the yellow fever booster vaccination. The receptors originated from a young man who received the YFV17D yellow fever vaccine.

This clonotype was picked up a small number of times. The chain couples TRBV19 to TRBJ1-2; tentative D call: TRBD1 (6 bases). Germline-derived CDR1 and CDR2 are LNHDA and SQIVND (reference sequence). V lost 3 bases and J 7 bases, leaving 15 bases between the germline ends. This CDR3 region has 14 residues. DNA of the CDR3: TGTGCCAGTAGTATCACAGGGCCTGTCGGTGGCTACACCTTC. Its translation is CASSITGPVGGYTF.

This clonotype was seen more than once but under ten times. This rearrangement joins TRBV5-1 to TRBJ1-1; D not resolved. The ends were cut back, 8 bases at V and 2 bases at J, with 16 bases in the middle. Germline CDR1 and CDR2: SGHRS and YFSETQ. The CDR3 spans 14 residues. CDR3 nucleotide sequence: TGCGCCAGTAGGATCAGCGGCGGAAACACTGAAGCTTTCTTT. Amino acids: CASRISGGNTEAFF. The variable domain in full, with the rest retrieved from reference TRBV5-1 and TRBJ1-1, is KAGVTQTPRYLIKTRGQQVTLSCSPISGHRSVSWYQQTPGQGLQFLFEYFSETQRNKGNFPGRFSGRQFSNSRSEMNVSTLELGDSALYLCASRISGGNTEAFFGQGTRLTVV.

J is TRBJ1-6 and V is TRBV21-1; the table's D call TRBD1 went unverified against the DNA. TRBV21-1 is an annotated pseudogene. The CDR3 has 15 residues. The CDR3 coding sequence is TGTGCCAGCAGCATTTCCGGGACACTAAATTCACCCCTCCACTTT. Amino acid sequence: CASSISGTLNSPLHF.

The chain links TRBV19 to TRBJ2-7; 10 bases are shared with TRBD2. Germline V lookup: CDR1 LNHDA, CDR2 SQIVND (reference sequence). The V segment lost 8 bases and the J segment 3 bases; nucleotides outside the gene matches: 7. CDR3 size: 14 residues. The CDR3 coding sequence is TGTGCCAGTTCTCGGACTAGCGGAATCTACGAGCAGTACTTC. It translates to CASSRTSGIYEQYF. The whole variable domain, filled in from reference TRBV19 and TRBJ2-7, reads DGGITQSPKYLFRKEGQNVTLSCEQNLNHDAMYWYRQDPGQGLRLIYYSQIVNDFQKGDIAEGYSVSREKKESFPLTVTSAQKNPTAFYLCASSRTSGIYEQYFGPGTRLTVT.

This clonotype has ten or more counts. This rearrangement joins TRBV28 to TRBJ2-2, with TRBD1 matching 10 bases. The CDR3 covers 15 residues. The V segment lost 6 bases and the J segment 4 bases; nucleotides outside the gene matches: 5. Germline assignment: CDR1 MDHEN and CDR2 SYDVKM. The CDR3 nucleotides read TGTGCCAGCAGAGCCGGGACAGGGGCCACCGGGGAGCTGTTTTTT. This gives the protein CASRAGTGATGELFF.

The chain uses TRBV20-1 and TRBJ2-5; possibly TRBD1 for D (6 bases). In germline, CDR1 is DFQATT, CDR2 SNEGSKA (reference sequence). V gave up 5 bases and J gave up 4 bases, with 11 bases separating them. This CDR3 has 12 residues. The CDR3 DNA sequence: TGCAGTGCTGGCCGGACAGCAGAGACCCAGTACTTC. This encodes CSAGRTAETQYF.

The table lists this clonotype with a few counts. The rearrangement joins TRBV20-1 to TRBJ1-2; D is ambiguous. This CDR3 has 15 amino acids. Between the trimmed V and J ends, which lost 5 bases and 1 base, there was a span of 17 bases. Germline V gene sequence: CDR1 DFQATT, CDR2 SNEGSKA (reference sequence). The CDR3 nucleotides are TGCAGTGCTCCTCGGACGAGCGGACTTAACTATGGCTACACCTTC. Protein product: CSAPRTSGLNYGYTF.

The sample holds a few counts of this clonotype. This chain links TRBV6-5 with TRBJ2-7, with 8 positions matching TRBD2. The V and J ends lost 4 bases and 5 bases, in that order; junction bases with no gene match: 7. This CDR3 is 14 amino acids long. The germline CDR1 and CDR2 sequences are MNHEY and SVGAGI. Here the CDR3 reads CASSLREGPDEQYF. Here the CDR3 DNA reads TGTGCCAGCAGTTTACGGGAGGGCCCTGACGAGCAGTACTTC.

The chain carries TRBV19 and TRBJ2-1; 15 bases match TRBD2. Germline lookup yields CDR1 LNHDA and CDR2 SQIVND (reference sequence). This CDR3 is 17 amino acids long. With 5 bases clipped from V and 8 bases from J, the junction kept 10 bases outside the gene matches. CDR3 region: CASSPRTSGRAIDEQFF. In DNA form, the CDR3 reads TGTGCCAGTAGTCCTCGGACTAGCGGGAGGGCCATAGATGAGCAGTTCTTC.

This clonotype turned up a few times. The V call is TRBV7-2, the J call TRBJ1-1; D is uncertain. V lost 2 bases and J lost 0, with 10 bases in between. This CDR3 spans 15 amino acids. In germline, CDR1 is SGHTA, CDR2 FQGNSA. The CDR3 coding sequence is TGTGCCAGCAGCTTAAACATTGCGATGAACACTGAAGCTTTCTTT. Translation gives CASSLNIAMNTEAFF.

A few counts support this clonotype. The rearrangement uses TRBV12-3 or TRBV12-4 and TRBJ1-2; D unresolved. The CDR3 is 15 amino acids. V lost 4 bases to trimming and J lost 4 bases, with 16 bases between them. The CDR3 region is CASSSTDVPFYGYTF. In DNA, the CDR3 is TGTGCCAGCAGTTCTACAGACGTGCCCTTCTATGGCTACACCTTC.

This clonotype showed up just a few times. The V gene is TRBV12-3 or TRBV12-4, the J gene TRBJ2-1; D remains unclear. The V end lost 1 base, the J end lost 6 bases, and 10 bases lay between the germline ends. The CDR3 sequence is 14 residues long. CDR3 nucleotide sequence: TGTGCCAGCAGTTTAGGGACCACCTCCAATGAGCAGTTCTTC. It yields the protein CASSLGTTSNEQFF.

The chain links TRBV5-6 to TRBJ2-1, with a weak D call TRBD1 (5 bases). The CDR3 runs to 14 residues. V was trimmed by 6 bases and J by 7 bases, leaving 17 bases between them. Germline V gene sequence: CDR1 SGHDT, CDR2 YYEEEE. This CDR3 is CASITRTRINEQFF. CDR3 in DNA: TGTGCCAGCATCACAAGGACAAGAATTAATGAGCAGTTCTTC. Full variable domain (outside the CDR3, taken from reference TRBV5-6 and TRBJ2-1): DAGVTQSPTHLIKTRGQQVTLRCSPKSGHDTVSWYQQALGQGPQFIFQYYEEEERQRGNFPDRFSGHQFPNYSSELNVNALLLGDSALYLCASITRTRINEQFFGPGTRLTVL.

This clonotype was recorded many times. The rearrangement links TRBV6-2 or TRBV6-3 to TRBJ2-7; 7 bases are a match to TRBD2. V shed 6 bases, J shed 6 bases, and the junction held 5 bases outside the gene matches. Germline CDR1 reads MNHEY; CDR2 reads SVGEGT. CDR3 length: 12 amino acids. The CDR3 protein is CASRPTSREQYF. CDR3 nucleotides: TGTGCCAGCAGGCCGACTAGCCGCGAGCAGTACTTC.

In its sample, this clonotype was seen a few times. V usage is TRBV28 and J usage is TRBJ2-7; D remains ambiguous. Per germline, CDR1 MDHEN and CDR2 SYDVKM. This CDR3 region has 14 residues. The germline V and J ends were trimmed by 4 bases and 2 bases, with 12 bases remaining between them. CDR3 bases: TGTGCCAGCAGTTCGCCTCGACGTGCCTACGAGCAGTACTTC. Translation gives CASSSPRRAYEQYF.

The rearrangement uses TRBV24-1 and TRBJ1-5, with 10 bases lining up with TRBD1. CDR3 length: 18 residues. Germline V gene sequence: CDR1 KGHDR, CDR2 SFDVKD. J gave up 5 bases and V 4 bases, and 13 bases lay outside the gene matches. CDR3 region: CATSDHKTTGGWHQPQHF. The CDR3, as DNA: TGTGCCACCAGTGACCACAAAACGACAGGGGGCTGGCATCAGCCCCAGCATTTT.

This clonotype was picked up a small number of times. The chain links TRBV27 to TRBJ2-1, with D possibly being TRBD1 or TRBD2 (5 bases each). Trimming stripped 7 bases from V and 3 bases from J, with 10 bases between. Germline V gene lookup returns CDR1 MNHEY and CDR2 SMNVEV (reference sequence). The CDR3 runs 13 residues. The chain's CDR3 is CASKRGSYNEQFF. For the CDR3, the DNA is TGTGCCAGCAAGAGGGGTAGCTACAATGAGCAGTTCTTC.

This clonotype showed up just a few times. The genes are TRBV5-1 and TRBJ1-5; 9 bases map to TRBD1. The CDR3 totals 14 residues. V dropped 4 bases and J dropped 5; count of bases not matched to a gene: 4. The V gene's germline CDR1 is SGHRS and CDR2 YFSETQ. The CDR3 region is CASSKRTGDQPQHF. The CDR3 DNA sequence: TGCGCCAGCAGCAAAAGGACAGGGGATCAGCCCCAGCATTTT.

The gene calls are TRBV5-1 and TRBJ2-3; 7 bases line up with TRBD2. CDR1 SGHRS and CDR2 YFSETQ come from the germline V gene. The junction had 7 bases not matched to a gene; V was cut back by 0 bases and J by 0 bases. The CDR3 has 17 amino acids. The DNA for the CDR3 is TGCGCCAGCAGCTTGGTGGTCGCGCGGGGGAGCACAGATACGCAGTATTTT. This encodes CASSLVVARGSTDTQYF.

This clonotype showed up just a few times. The chain is built from TRBV11-2 and TRBJ2-5; weak D call: TRBD2 (6 bases). Germline values: CDR1 SGHAT, CDR2 FQNNGV. Trimming removed 1 base at V and 5 bases at J, with 11 bases between. The CDR3 spans 14 residues. CDR3 bases: TGTGCCAGCAGCTTAGGGGGGGTCACGGAGACCCAGTACTTC. This gives the protein CASSLGGVTETQYF.

The genes are TRBV6-1 and TRBJ2-2; no firm D call. The CDR3 loop spans 14 amino acids. Deletions cut 7 bases from V and 4 bases from J, with 13 bases between. From germline, CDR1 is MNHNS and CDR2 SASEGT. As DNA, the CDR3 is TGTGCCAGCAACCGCCAGGACCCCACCGGGGAGCTGTTTTTT. Translation gives CASNRQDPTGELFF.